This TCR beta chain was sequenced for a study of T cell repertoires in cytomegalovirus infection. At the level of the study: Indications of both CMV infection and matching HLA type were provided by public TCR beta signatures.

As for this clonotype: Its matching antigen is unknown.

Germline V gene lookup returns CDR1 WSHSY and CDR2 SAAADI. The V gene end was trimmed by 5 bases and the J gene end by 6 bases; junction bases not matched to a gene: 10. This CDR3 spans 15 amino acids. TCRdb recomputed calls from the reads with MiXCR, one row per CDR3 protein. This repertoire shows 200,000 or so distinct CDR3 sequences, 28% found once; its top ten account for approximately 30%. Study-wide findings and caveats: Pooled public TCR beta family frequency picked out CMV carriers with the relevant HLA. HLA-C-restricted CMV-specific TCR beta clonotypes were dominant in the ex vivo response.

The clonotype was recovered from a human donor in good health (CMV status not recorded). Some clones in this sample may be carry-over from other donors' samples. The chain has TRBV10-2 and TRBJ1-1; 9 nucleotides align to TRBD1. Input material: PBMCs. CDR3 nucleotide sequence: TGCGCCAGCAGTCTCACAGGGGGCAGGAGGGCTGAAGCTTTCTTT. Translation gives CASSLTGGRRAEAFF.